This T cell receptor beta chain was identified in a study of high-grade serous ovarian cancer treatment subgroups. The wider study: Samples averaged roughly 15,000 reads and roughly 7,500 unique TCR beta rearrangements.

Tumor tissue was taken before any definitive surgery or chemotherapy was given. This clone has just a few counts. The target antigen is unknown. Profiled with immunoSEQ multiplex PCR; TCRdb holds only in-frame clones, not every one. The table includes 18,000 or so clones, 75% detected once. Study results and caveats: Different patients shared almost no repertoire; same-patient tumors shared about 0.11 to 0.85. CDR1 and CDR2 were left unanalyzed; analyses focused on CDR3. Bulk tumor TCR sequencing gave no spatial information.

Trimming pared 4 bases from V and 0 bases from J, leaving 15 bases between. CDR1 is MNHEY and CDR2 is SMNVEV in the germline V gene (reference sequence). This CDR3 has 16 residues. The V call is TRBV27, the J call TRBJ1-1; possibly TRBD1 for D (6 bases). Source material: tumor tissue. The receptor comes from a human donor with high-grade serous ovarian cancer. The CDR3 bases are TGTGCCAGCAGTTGGGGGACACCCGTAATGAACACTGAAGCTTTCTTT. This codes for CASSWGTPVMNTEAFF.